The sequence of this TCR beta chain was determined in a study of shared clonotypes between healthy human individuals. Overall study results and limits: Sampling used blood alone; tissue repertoires probably differ.

This CDR3 has 14 amino acids. Germline V lookup: CDR1 MDHEN, CDR2 SYDVKM. The V gene lost 4 bases and the J gene lost 0 bases, with 7 bases spanning the gap. Some 28,000 T cell genomes (roughly 0.2 ug DNA) went into each sorted-subset replicate. Clones were read by immunoSEQ multiplex PCR, and TCRdb kept only the in-frame ones, dropping some. The sample records 2 million to 2.5 million clones, under 97% being singletons. In the case of this clone: Its target is unknown. The same CDR3 is also encoded by other DNA sequences in this sample.

The sequenced sample was naive CD4+ T cells sorted from blood. Specified subset: CD45RA+ positively selected. The TCR originated in a man younger than 35 in good health. The rearrangement links TRBV28 to TRBJ1-3; D gene ambiguous. CDR3 sequence: CASSSPSSGNTIYF. The CDR3 region has the DNA TGTGCCAGCAGTTCACCCTCCTCTGGAAACACCATATATTTT.